This T cell receptor (beta chain) stems from a study of CD8+CD57+ T cells in acquired aplastic anemia. CDR3 and TCR beta VDJ profiling relied on genomic DNA as the template. One entry per CDR3 protein results from TCRdb running MiXCR on the reads. The sample has about 150,000 distinct CDR3 sequences; roughly 54% are singletons. Of note for this clonotype: Since the CDR3 does not end with the conserved phenylalanine or tryptophan, this likely comes from a read error. The DNA is left out, because the CDR3 cannot be placed on it with certainty; the CDR3 is given as TCRdb lists it.

CDR1 and CDR2 (germline): KGHDR, SFDVKD. The CDR3 region is 16 residues in length, termini included. An expansion of CD8+CD57+ cells by flow cytometry had been shown in patients chosen for sequencing. Sequenced: sorted CD4+, CD8+, or CD8+CD57+ T cells (not recorded which) from PBMCs. This chain connects TRBV24-1 to TRBJ1-1. The clonotype comes from a human donor with aplastic anemia. This CDR3 is CATSDDGGVENTEALL.